The rows below give T cell receptor beta chains drawn from one sample of a study of blood T cell repertoires in COVID-19. Data came from immunoSEQ multiplex PCR; TCRdb stores just in-frame clones and leaves some out. The sample gives 90,000 to 100,000 clones, 86% of which show up once; more than 1.5% is in the top ten. Sequenced: peripheral blood. These receptors all stem from a man aged 80 or over with acute or convalescent COVID-19. Each CDR3 is given with its conserved first and last residue. A D gene is named only where the DNA matches it firmly. The listing skips clone size in some rows; elsewhere it reads once, few, many or a size class.

V	size	J	D	DNA	CDR3
TRBV28	NA	TRBJ2-7	NA	TGTGCCATTAACAGCTACGAGCAGTACTTC	CAINSYEQYF
TRBV28	few	TRBJ2-5	NA	TGTGCCAGCAGTTTAGGGGCCGTGGGGCAAGAGACCCAGTACTTC	CASSLGAVGQETQYF
TRBV3-1/TRBV3-2	NA	TRBJ1-6	NA	TGTGCCAGCAGCCAAGATCAGGGGATTAGTTCACCCCTCCACTTT	CASSQDQGISSPLHF
TRBV27	NA	TRBJ1-2	TRBD1	TGTGCCAGCAGTTCGCCGCGGGACAGGGGAGACTATGGCTACACCTTC	CASSSPRDRGDYGYTF
TRBV5-5	NA	TRBJ1-2	NA	TGTGCCAGCAGCTTGGTTGCGACACCTGCCTATGGCTACACCTTC	CASSLVATPAYGYTF
TRBV27	NA	TRBJ2-3	NA	TGTGCCAGCAGTTTAGGGGCAGGCTCCACAGATACGCAGTATTTT	CASSLGAGSTDTQYF
TRBV5-1	NA	TRBJ2-7	TRBD2	TGCGCCAGCAGCACTAGCGGGAGGGCCAGAAACGAGCAGTACTTC	CASSTSGRARNEQYF
TRBV3-1/TRBV3-2	NA	TRBJ2-1	TRBD1	TGTGCCAGCAGTTACAGGGGGCAGTACAATGAGCAGTTCTTC	CASSYRGQYNEQFF
TRBV7-3	NA	TRBJ2-1	NA	TGTGCCAGCAGCTCACTTCTCTTTGACAATGAGCAGTTCTTC	CASSSLLFDNEQFF
TRBV30	NA	TRBJ2-3	TRBD2	TGTGCCTGGAGTGGGACGAGCGGGAGGACAGATACGCAGTATTTT	CAWSGTSGRTDTQYF
TRBV24-1	NA	TRBJ1-1	NA	TGTGCCACCAGTGACAGCGGGCGGGGGAACACTGAAGCTTTCTTT	CATSDSGRGNTEAFF
TRBV19	NA	TRBJ1-5	NA	TGTGCCAGTACCCCTGGACGGGGTACCAGAGAGCCCCAGCATTTT	CASTPGRGTREPQHF
TRBV7-2	NA	TRBJ2-2	TRBD1	TGTGCCAGCAGCTTAAGGTTTTTGGGGACAGCGAACACCGGGGAGCTGTTTTTT	CASSLRFLGTANTGELFF
TRBV2	once	TRBJ1-2	TRBD1	TGTGCCATAAACCAAGACAGGGGGTGGAATGGCTACACCTTC	CAINQDRGWNGYTF
TRBV18	NA	TRBJ1-1	NA	TGTGCCAGCTCACCCGGTCAGGGGTTTGAAGCTTTCTTT	CASSPGQGFEAFF
TRBV6-2/TRBV6-3	NA	TRBJ2-3	NA	TGTGCCAGCAGTTGGGATAGCGCCAGCACAGATACGCAGTATTTT	CASSWDSASTDTQYF
TRBV24-1	NA	TRBJ1-1	NA	TGTGCCGCCAAGGACAGCGGGGGCACTGAAGCTTTCTTT	CAAKDSGGTEAFF
TRBV7-8	NA	TRBJ2-7	TRBD2	TGTGCCAGCAGTAAGGGACTAGCGGGAGGATCGGGCTCCTACGAGCAGTACTTC	CASSKGLAGGSGSYEQYF
TRBV9	NA	TRBJ1-1	NA	TGTGCCAGCAGCGTAGACGATGTCCGGGGGGTGCGGACTGAAGCTTTCTTT	CASSVDDVRGVRTEAFF
TRBV7-2	once	TRBJ2-7	TRBD2	TGTGCCAGCAGCACCCAGCGGGGGAGCTCCTACGAGCAGTACTTC	CASSTQRGSSYEQYF
TRBV19	NA	TRBJ1-6	NA	TGTGCCAGTGGGGCCGGTGTTAATTCACCCCTCCACTTT	CASGAGVNSPLHF
TRBV30	NA	TRBJ2-7	NA	TGTGCCTGGAGTGTAGCGCAGGGTGTCCACGAGCAGTACTTC	CAWSVAQGVHEQYF
TRBV24-1	NA	TRBJ2-1	TRBD2	TGTGCCACCAGTGATTTAGGACTAGCGGACAACCTTCCTCACAATGAGCAGTTCTTC	CATSDLGLADNLPHNEQFF
TRBV7-9	NA	TRBJ1-1	NA	TGTGCCAGCAGCTTAGGAGAGAACACTGAAGCTTTCTTT	CASSLGENTEAFF
TRBV5-6	NA	TRBJ2-1	NA	TGTGCCAGCACCACTTACAAACTAGCAGACTCCTACAATGAGCAGTTCTTC	CASTTYKLADSYNEQFF
TRBV18	once	TRBJ2-2	TRBD2	TGTGCCAGCTCACGAGATAGCGGGACCGGGGAGCTGTTTTTT	CASSRDSGTGELFF
TRBV12-3/TRBV12-4	NA	TRBJ2-3	NA	TGTGCCAGCAGTTTTGGCAGCACAGATACGCAGTATTTT	CASSFGSTDTQYF
TRBV11-3	few	TRBJ2-1	TRBD1	TGTGCCAGCAGCTCCAGGGGGAGTGAGCAGTTCTTC	CASSSRGSEQFF
TRBV30	NA	TRBJ1-6	NA	TGTGCCTGGAGCCCTAAGGGGTCACCCCTCCACTTT	CAWSPKGSPLHF
TRBV20-1	once	TRBJ2-1	TRBD2	TGCAGTGCTAGTCCGACGTTAGCGGGGATTCACTCCTACAATGAGCAGTTCTTC	CSASPTLAGIHSYNEQFF
TRBV5-5	NA	TRBJ2-7	NA	TGTGCCAGCAGCCTCGGTGCGCTTTCCTACGAGCAGTACTTC	CASSLGALSYEQYF
TRBV13	NA	TRBJ1-2	NA	TGTGCCAGCAGCTTGGACAGAGAAAACTATGGCTACACCTTC	CASSLDRENYGYTF
TRBV3-1/TRBV3-2	once	TRBJ1-2	NA	TGTGCCAGCAGCCCAGGCAGCCAAGCTAACTATGGCTACACCTTC	CASSPGSQANYGYTF
TRBV5-1	NA	TRBJ1-1	TRBD1	TGCGCCAGCAGCTCACAGGGGTGGGAAGGGGGCAACACTGAAGCTTTCTTT	CASSSQGWEGGNTEAFF
TRBV30	once	TRBJ2-7	TRBD1	TGTGCCTGGAGTGGGACAGGGTTGGGGGAGCAGTACTTC	CAWSGTGLGEQYF
TRBV28	few	TRBJ1-4	NA	TGTGCCAGCAGTTTAAGAGGGAGGGGCGAAAAACTGTTTTTT	CASSLRGRGEKLFF
TRBV2	once	TRBJ2-2	NA	TGTGCCAGCAGTGAAAGTTTGGGGGGCACCGGGGAGCTGTTTTTT	CASSESLGGTGELFF
TRBV23-1	NA	TRBJ2-7	NA	TGCGCCAGCAGTCAAATTGTCGCGATCCAGTACTTC	CASSQIVAIQYF
TRBV19	NA	TRBJ1-2	NA	TGTGCCAGTAGTATTAACAGTTATGGCTACACCTTC	CASSINSYGYTF
TRBV6-2/TRBV6-3	NA	TRBJ2-7	NA	TGTGCCAGCAGTTCCACAGGGACGCGGGTTTCCCGGCAGTACTTC	CASSSTGTRVSRQYF
TRBV7-8	NA	TRBJ2-7	TRBD2	TGTGCCAGCAGCTTGGGACTAGCGGGAGTTGGCGAGCAGTACTTC	CASSLGLAGVGEQYF
TRBV7-3	once	TRBJ2-1	TRBD2	TGTGCCAGCAGCTTAAGGGCTAGCGGGGGAAACTACAATGAGCAGTTCTTC	CASSLRASGGNYNEQFF
TRBV21-1	NA	TRBJ1-2	NA	TGTGCCAGCAGCAAAGTCACAGGGGGCTATGGCTACACCTTC	CASSKVTGGYGYTF
TRBV5-1	NA	TRBJ2-7	TRBD1	TGCGCCAGCAGCCCCCGACAGGGGTACTCCTACGAGCAGTACTTC	CASSPRQGYSYEQYF
TRBV5-1	NA	TRBJ2-3	TRBD2	TGCGCCAGCAGCCCTGGACTAGCGGGGGAGGGGGATACGCAGTATTTT	CASSPGLAGEGDTQYF
TRBV6-5	NA	TRBJ2-7	NA	TGTGCCAGCAGCCGACTTGGAGGGAACTACGAGCAGTACTTC	CASSRLGGNYEQYF
TRBV7-2	NA	TRBJ1-2	NA	TGTGCCAGCAGCTTAGATTCAGGAAACTATGGCTACACCTTC	CASSLDSGNYGYTF
TRBV6-5	NA	TRBJ2-7	NA	TGTGCCAGCAGCCCGGGGGGCCCCCGGGAGCAGTACTTC	CASSPGGPREQYF
TRBV6-2/TRBV6-3	NA	TRBJ2-2	TRBD2	TGTGCCAGCAGTTACTCGCGACTAGCTGTCACCGGGGAGCTGTTTTTT	CASSYSRLAVTGELFF
TRBV6-5	NA	TRBJ2-1	TRBD1	TGTGCCAGCACCCCCGGGACAGGGTGGGTCAATGAGCAGTTCTTC	CASTPGTGWVNEQFF
TRBV7-2	NA	TRBJ1-3	NA	TGTGCCAGCAGCTTATCTTCGAGACAGAAAGGAAACACCATATATTTT	CASSLSSRQKGNTIYF
TRBV25-1	NA	TRBJ1-4	NA	TGTGCCAGCAGTGACCAGGGGCCTAATGAAAAACTGTTTTTT	CASSDQGPNEKLFF
TRBV19	NA	TRBJ1-2	TRBD1	TGTGCCAGTAGTCTCGACAGGGAAGGAACTAACTATGGCTACACCTTC	CASSLDREGTNYGYTF
TRBV24-1	NA	TRBJ2-1	TRBD2	TGTGCCGTCCGGGGGGACTACAATGAGCAGTTCTTC	CAVRGDYNEQFF